The 26 T cell receptor beta chains given below trace back to one sample, sequenced in a study of CD8 T cells in Susac syndrome. Reverse transcription of roughly 0.5 to 1 ug RNA used random hexamers. TCRdb analysed the immunoSEQ multiplex PCR reads with MiXCR anew, one entry per CDR3 protein. Among 170,000 or so distinct CDR3 sequences listed, about 93% were seen once. Sequences were obtained from CD4+ T cells from PBMCs. The source of these receptors is a human donor with Susac syndrome.

The CDR3 DNA sequence: TGTGCCAGCAGTCCCCCGGAAGCGGGAGGGTTGTGGGGGAACGGCAATGAGCAGTTCTTC. Translation: CASSPPEAGGLWGNGNEQFF. The chain is built from TRBV27 and TRBJ2-1, with 10 nucleotides matching TRBD2. The germline V gene has CDR1 MNHEY and CDR2 SMNVEV (reference sequence). The CDR3 length is 20 residues. V lost 5 bases, J lost 6 bases, and 22 bases stayed unmatched.

The genes are TRBV5-1 and TRBJ2-2; D not certain. The germline gives CDR1 SGHRS, CDR2 YFSETQ. V lost 0 bases to trimming and J lost 8 bases, with 8 bases between them. The CDR3 totals 13 residues. The DNA of the CDR3 is TGCGCCAGCAGCTTGGTAGTAGAAGGGGAGCTGTTTTTT. The encoded protein is CASSLVVEGELFF.

The CDR3, as DNA: TGCAGTGCTCAACCCTATCAGGGTTCGACTGAAGCTTTCTTT. Translating it yields CSAQPYQGSTEAFF. The V gene is TRBV20-1, the J gene TRBJ1-1; TRBD1 is a possible D gene (5 bases). V was shortened by 5 bases and J by 5 bases, with 18 bases between the two germline ends. This CDR3 spans 14 amino acids. CDR1 and CDR2 (germline): DFQATT, SNEGSKA (reference sequence).

The chain employs TRBV29-1 and TRBJ2-7, with 7 nucleotides matching TRBD1. CDR3 size: 12 residues. V shed 5 bases and J 3 bases; nucleotides not matched to a gene: 4. Germline V gives CDR1 SQVTM, CDR2 ANQGSEA. The CDR3 coding sequence is TGCAGCGTTCGGGGACAGCTCTACGAGCAGTACTTC. Amino acids: CSVRGQLYEQYF.

This chain uses TRBV20-1 with TRBJ2-7; no firm D call. This CDR3 has 14 residues. The germline V gene encodes CDR1 DFQATT and CDR2 SNEGSKA (reference sequence). Trimming cost V 0 bases and J 1 base, with 10 bases left between them. CDR3 protein: CSARDLTISYEQYF. In nucleotides, the CDR3 is TGCAGTGCTAGAGATTTAACAATTTCCTACGAGCAGTACTTC.

The rearrangement joins TRBV30 to TRBJ2-7, with D perhaps TRBD2 (6 bases). V shed 1 base and J shed 3 bases, with 13 bases lying between them. This CDR3 contains 14 residues. From germline, CDR1 is GTSNPN and CDR2 SVGIG (reference sequence). CDR3 loop: CAWSDGTGVYEQYF. CDR3 DNA: TGTGCCTGGAGTGATGGGACGGGGGTCTACGAGCAGTACTTC.

This chain joins TRBV20-1 and TRBJ2-1; 7 nucleotides agree with TRBD1. The V segment lost 3 bases and the J segment 6 bases; nucleotides outside the gene matches: 11. CDR1 is DFQATT, CDR2 SNEGSKA, per germline (reference sequence). The CDR3 length is 15 residues. CDR3: CSASGPWDSINEQFF. The CDR3 nucleotides read TGCAGTGCTAGTGGGCCGTGGGACAGTATCAATGAGCAGTTCTTC.

J is TRBJ2-3 and V is TRBV19, with 7 nucleotides matching TRBD1. This CDR3 region has 14 residues. In germline, CDR1 is LNHDA, CDR2 SQIVND (reference sequence). The junction had 7 bases not matched to a gene; V was cut back by 6 bases and J by 4 bases. The DNA for the CDR3 is TGTGCCAGTAGCCGACAGGGTTCTGCAGATACGCAGTATTTT. Translated: CASSRQGSADTQYF.

Here the CDR3 DNA reads TGTGCCTGGAGTGTCGTAAACACCATATATTTT. Translation gives CAWSVVNTIYF. The chain joins TRBV30 to TRBJ1-3; D is undetermined. The CDR3 runs to 11 residues. Trimming left V 0 bases short and J 6 bases short, with 3 bases between. Germline CDR1 GTSNPN, CDR2 SVGIG (reference sequence). Full variable domain (outside the CDR3, taken from reference TRBV30 and TRBJ1-3): SQTIHQWPATLVQPVGSPLSLECTVEGTSNPNLYWYRQAAGRGLQLLFYSVGIGQISSEVPQNLSASRPQDRQFILSSKKLLLSDSGFYLCAWSVVNTIYFGEGSWLTVV.

The chain links TRBV14 to TRBJ2-3; 10 nucleotides align to TRBD2. This CDR3 contains 17 residues. The germline V gene encodes CDR1 SGHDN and CDR2 FVKESK. The V and J ends lost 4 bases and 11 bases, in that order; junction bases with no gene match: 18. This CDR3 reads CASSPTYLAGETLLQYF. The CDR3 coding sequence is TGTGCCAGCAGCCCGACATACCTAGCGGGAGAGACACTGTTGCAGTATTTT.

The chain employs TRBV5-1 and TRBJ1-2; D not certain. Germline loops: CDR1 SGHRS, CDR2 YFSETQ. The CDR3 has 14 residues. V was shortened by 4 bases and J by 0 bases, with 10 bases between the two germline ends. For the CDR3, the DNA is TGCGCCAGCAGCCTGGACGGTACTAACTATGGCTACACCTTC. This gives the protein CASSLDGTNYGYTF.

This clonotype has a single count. The chain combines TRBV3-1 with TRBJ1-2; TRBD1 is a possible D gene (5 bases). CDR3 size: 13 residues. The ends were cut back, 8 bases at V and 5 bases at J, with 15 bases in the middle. Germline CDR1 LGHDT, CDR2 YNNKEL (reference sequence). In DNA form, the CDR3 reads TGTGCCAGCCGGCCGGCCCCAGGGTATGGCTACACCTTC. Translated: CASRPAPGYGYTF.

This sequence joins TRBV6-1 and TRBJ2-7, with 9 positions matching TRBD2. This CDR3 spans 15 amino acids. J gave up 3 bases and V 4 bases, and 7 bases lay outside the gene matches. Germline V gene sequence: CDR1 MNHNS, CDR2 SASEGT. This CDR3 is CASSVAGDGVYEQYF. The CDR3 DNA is TGTGCCAGCAGTGTAGCGGGAGATGGGGTCTACGAGCAGTACTTC.

This rearrangement joins TRBV20-1 to TRBJ2-7; D may correspond to TRBD1 or TRBD2 (5 bases each). Trimming left V 3 bases short and J 3 bases short, with 15 bases between. Germline V gene data show CDR1 as DFQATT and CDR2 as SNEGSKA (reference sequence). CDR3 length: 14 residues. This chain's CDR3 is CSARSGTLLYEQYF. CDR3 nucleotide sequence: TGCAGTGCTAGGTCCGGGACCCTTCTCTACGAGCAGTACTTC.

The chain carries TRBV5-1 and TRBJ2-1; 10 bases are a match to TRBD1. The CDR3 covers 15 residues. The V gene end was trimmed by 4 bases and the J gene end by 7 bases; junction bases not matched to a gene: 8. Germline assignment: CDR1 SGHRS and CDR2 YFSETQ. The CDR3 DNA is TGCGCCAGCAGCCTCCGGGACAGGGGTTTGAATGAGCAGTTCTTC. Translated, it gives CASSLRDRGLNEQFF.

This chain uses TRBV5-6 with TRBJ1-1; no firm D call. V lost 2 bases and J 1 base, leaving 9 bases between the germline ends. Looked up from germline, CDR1 is SGHDT and CDR2 is YYEEEE. CDR3 length equals 14 residues. CDR3 in amino acids: CASSFLVGNTEAFF. DNA for the CDR3: TGTGCCAGCAGCTTTCTCGTGGGGAACACTGAAGCTTTCTTT.

J is TRBJ1-5 and V is TRBV6-2 or TRBV6-3; TRBD1 is a possible D gene (5 bases). Germline V gene sequence: CDR1 MNHEY, CDR2 SVGEGT. V lost 3 bases, J lost 0 bases, and 12 bases lay in between. This CDR3 contains 16 residues. CDR3 in DNA: TGTGCCAGCAGTTATCGCGGGCAGGGTAGCAATCAGCCCCAGCATTTT. Residues: CASSYRGQGSNQPQHF.

The chain carries TRBV7-6 and TRBJ2-6; no reliable D call. V shed 1 base and J shed 0 bases, with 19 bases lying between them. This CDR3 comprises 20 residues. CDR1 is SGHVS and CDR2 is FNYEAQ in the germline V gene. In DNA, the CDR3 is TGTGCCAGCAGCTTAGAGGCAGTAACCGGTATGAGCTCTGGGGCCAACGTCCTGACTTTC. Translated, it gives CASSLEAVTGMSSGANVLTF.

The chain carries TRBV29-1 and TRBJ1-1; TRBD1 is a possible D gene (5 bases). This CDR3 spans 10 amino acids. With 6 bases removed from V and 11 bases from J, the gap between germline ends came to 13 bases. Germline V lookup: CDR1 SQVTM, CDR2 ANQGSEA. This chain's CDR3 is CSVTRDFAFF. CDR3 in DNA: TGCAGCGTGACCAGGGATTTTGCTTTCTTT.

This sequence joins TRBV27 and TRBJ2-1, with TRBD2 matching over 9 bases. V trimming: 10 bases; J trimming: 4 bases; junction bases outside the gene matches: 11. Per germline, CDR1 MNHEY and CDR2 SMNVEV (reference sequence). This CDR3 has 15 amino acids. The CDR3 region is CAISHSGGNYNEQFF. The CDR3 nucleotides read TGTGCCATCTCACATAGCGGGGGAAATTACAATGAGCAGTTCTTC.

The rearrangement uses TRBV19 and TRBJ2-6; possibly TRBD2 for D (5 bases). Germline CDR1 and CDR2: LNHDA and SQIVND (reference sequence). The V gene lost 5 bases and the J gene lost 2 bases, with 10 bases spanning the gap. The CDR3 is 15 residues long. The DNA of the CDR3 is TGTGCCAGTAGTGTCCTAGCCACTGGGGCCAACGTCCTGACTTTC. It translates to CASSVLATGANVLTF.

The chain carries TRBV29-1 and TRBJ1-1, with D unclear. The germline CDR1 and CDR2 sequences are SQVTM and ANQGSEA. The length of the CDR3 is 12 residues. Between the trimmed V and J ends, which lost 7 bases and 2 bases, there was a span of 11 bases. In DNA form, the CDR3 reads TGCAGCGCGGGGAGTTCAAACACTGAAGCTTTCTTT. The encoded protein is CSAGSSNTEAFF.

The CDR3 loop reads CASSKQGLTEAFF. The CDR3 DNA is TGTGCCAGCAGCAAACAGGGCCTCACTGAAGCTTTCTTT. The chain combines TRBV21-1 with TRBJ1-1. TRBV21-1 is classified as a pseudogene. The length of the CDR3 is 13 residues.

The J gene is TRBJ2-1, the V gene TRBV29-1; 12 nucleotides align to TRBD2. The V segment lost 6 bases and the J segment 5 bases; nucleotides outside the gene matches: 14. This CDR3 spans 17 amino acids. Germline V gives CDR1 SQVTM, CDR2 ANQGSEA. The CDR3 nucleotides are TGCAGCGTGCTAAACCCTCTGACTAGCGGGGGCCACAATGAGCAGTTCTTC. This codes for CSVLNPLTSGGHNEQFF.

J is TRBJ1-4 and V is TRBV15, with 8 bases identical to TRBD1. The CDR3 consists of 14 residues. In germline, CDR1 is LNHNV, CDR2 YYDKDF (reference sequence). Trimming at V came to 8 bases and at J to 3 bases, leaving 5 bases not matched to a gene. The chain's CDR3 is CATSDRVPNEKLFF. Written as DNA, the CDR3 is TGTGCCACCTCGGACAGGGTGCCTAATGAAAAACTGTTTTTT.

The CDR3 here is CASSPQVPGEAHGYTF. CDR3 bases: TGTGCCAGTAGTCCGCAAGTTCCCGGGGAGGCCCATGGCTACACCTTC. The rearrangement uses TRBV19 and TRBJ1-2; D unresolved. The CDR3 sequence is 16 residues long. Germline CDR1 reads LNHDA; CDR2 reads SQIVND (reference sequence). V was cut by 5 bases and J by 6 bases, with 22 bases left in between.